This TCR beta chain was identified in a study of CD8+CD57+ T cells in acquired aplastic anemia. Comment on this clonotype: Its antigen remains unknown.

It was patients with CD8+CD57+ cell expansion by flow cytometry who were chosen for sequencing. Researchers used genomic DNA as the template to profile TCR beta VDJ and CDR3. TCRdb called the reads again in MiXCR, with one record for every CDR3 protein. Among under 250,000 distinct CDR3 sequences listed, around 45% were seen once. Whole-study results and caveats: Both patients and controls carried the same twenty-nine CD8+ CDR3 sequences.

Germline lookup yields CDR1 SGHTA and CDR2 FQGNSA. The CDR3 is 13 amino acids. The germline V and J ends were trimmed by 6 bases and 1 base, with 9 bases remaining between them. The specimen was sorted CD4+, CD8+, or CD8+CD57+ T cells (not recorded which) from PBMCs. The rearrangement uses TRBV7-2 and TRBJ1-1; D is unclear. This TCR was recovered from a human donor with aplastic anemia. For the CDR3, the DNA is TGTGCCAGCAGGGTGGAGGAGAACACTGAAGCTTTCTTT. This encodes CASRVEENTEAFF.